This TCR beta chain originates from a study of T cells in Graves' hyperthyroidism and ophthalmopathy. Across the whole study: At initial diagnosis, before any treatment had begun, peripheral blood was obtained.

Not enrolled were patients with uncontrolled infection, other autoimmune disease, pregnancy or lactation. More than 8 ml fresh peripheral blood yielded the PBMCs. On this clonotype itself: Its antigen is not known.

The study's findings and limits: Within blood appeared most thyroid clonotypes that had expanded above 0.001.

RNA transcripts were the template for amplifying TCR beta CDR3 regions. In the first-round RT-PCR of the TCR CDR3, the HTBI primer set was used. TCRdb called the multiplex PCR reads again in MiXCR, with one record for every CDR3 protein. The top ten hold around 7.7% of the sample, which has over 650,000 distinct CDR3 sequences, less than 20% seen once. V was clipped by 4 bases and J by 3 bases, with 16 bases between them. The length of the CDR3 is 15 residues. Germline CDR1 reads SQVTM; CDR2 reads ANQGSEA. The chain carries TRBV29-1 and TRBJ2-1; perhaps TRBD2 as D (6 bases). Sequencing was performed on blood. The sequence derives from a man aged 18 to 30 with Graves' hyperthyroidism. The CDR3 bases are TGCAGCGTTGGGGGTACGGGAGTAGTCTACAATGAGCAGTTCTTC. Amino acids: CSVGGTGVVYNEQFF.